This T cell receptor beta chain was sequenced in a study of blood T cell repertoires in COVID-19. V was trimmed by 0 bases and J by 1 base, leaving 10 bases between them. This CDR3 has 16 amino acids. CDR1 and CDR2 (germline): LGHDT, YNNKEL (reference sequence). TCRdb's table, derived via immunoSEQ multiplex PCR, lists solely in-frame clones and lacks some. The data hold over 300,000 clones, with around four fifths observed a single time. In this sample, this clone turned up once. The rearrangement links TRBV3-1 (or the pseudogene TRBV3-2) to TRBJ1-5; a weak D match, TRBD1 (6 bases). The origin of this receptor is a woman aged 45-60 years with acute or convalescent COVID-19. Material for sequencing was peripheral blood. The CDR3 DNA sequence: TGTGCCAGCAGCCAAGAAGGGGGTGGAAGCAATCAGCCCCAGCATTTT. This sequence encodes CASSQEGGGSNQPQHF.